This T cell receptor beta chain emerged from a study of control samples from healthy donors and cancer patients. The CDR3 has 17 amino acids. Germline values: CDR1 MNHEY, CDR2 SVGEGT. V was clipped by 2 bases and J by 0 bases; unmatched bases: 6. The method was immunoSEQ multiplex PCR; TCRdb's version includes in-frame clones alone and lacks a portion of them. The data contain 200,000 or so clones, about 95% of them seen just once; the ten biggest clones take up more than 1.3%. The clonotype was recovered from a man in his forties or fifties in good health. What was sequenced was blood. V and J are TRBV6-2 or TRBV6-3 and TRBJ2-2; 7 bases agree with TRBD1. CDR3 coding DNA: TGTGCCAGCAGTTACAGACAGGGACAGTCGAACACCGGGGAGCTGTTTTTT. Its translation: CASSYRQGQSNTGELFF.